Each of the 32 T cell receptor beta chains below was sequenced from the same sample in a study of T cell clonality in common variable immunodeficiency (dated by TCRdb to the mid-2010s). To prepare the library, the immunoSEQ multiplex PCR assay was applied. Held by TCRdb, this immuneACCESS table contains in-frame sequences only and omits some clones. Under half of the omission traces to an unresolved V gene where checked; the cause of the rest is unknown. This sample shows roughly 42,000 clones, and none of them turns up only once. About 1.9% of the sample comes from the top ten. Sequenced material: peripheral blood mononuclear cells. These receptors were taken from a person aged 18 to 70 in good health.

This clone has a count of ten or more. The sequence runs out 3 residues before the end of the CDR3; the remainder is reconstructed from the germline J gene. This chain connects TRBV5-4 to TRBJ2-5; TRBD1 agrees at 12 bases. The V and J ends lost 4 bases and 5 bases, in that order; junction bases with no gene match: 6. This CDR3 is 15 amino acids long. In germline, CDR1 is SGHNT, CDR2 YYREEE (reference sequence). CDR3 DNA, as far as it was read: TGTGCCAGCAGCAGTGGGACAGGGGGCCTGGAGACC. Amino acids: CASSSGTGGLET. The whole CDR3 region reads CASSSGTGGLETQYF.

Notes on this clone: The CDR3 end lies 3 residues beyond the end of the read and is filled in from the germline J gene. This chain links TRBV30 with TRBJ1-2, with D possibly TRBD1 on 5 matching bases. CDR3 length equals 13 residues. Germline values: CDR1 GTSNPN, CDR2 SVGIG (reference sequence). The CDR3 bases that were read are TGTGCCTGGAGGAATAGGGGCGGCGACGAC. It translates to CAWRNRGGDD. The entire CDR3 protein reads CAWRNRGGDDYTF.

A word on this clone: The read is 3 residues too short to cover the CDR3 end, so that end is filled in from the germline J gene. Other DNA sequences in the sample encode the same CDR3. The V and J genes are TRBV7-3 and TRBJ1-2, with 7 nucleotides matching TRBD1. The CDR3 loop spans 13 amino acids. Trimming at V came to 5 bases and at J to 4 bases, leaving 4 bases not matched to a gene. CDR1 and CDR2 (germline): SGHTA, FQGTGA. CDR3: CASSPRQGYGYTF. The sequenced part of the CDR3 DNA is TGTGCCAGCAGCCCGCGACAGGGCTATGGC.

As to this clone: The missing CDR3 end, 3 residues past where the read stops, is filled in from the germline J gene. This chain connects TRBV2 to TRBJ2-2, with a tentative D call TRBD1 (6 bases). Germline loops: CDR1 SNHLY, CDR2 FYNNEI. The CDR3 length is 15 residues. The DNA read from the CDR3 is TGTGCCAGCAGAACAGGGTTTGCAACTAATGAAAAG. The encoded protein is CASRTGFATNEK. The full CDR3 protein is CASRTGFATNEKLFF. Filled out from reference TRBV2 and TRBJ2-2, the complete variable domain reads EPEVTQTPSHQVTQMGQEVILRCVPISNHLYFYWYRQILGQKVEFLVSFYNNEISEKSEIFDDQFSVERPDGSNFTLKIRSTKLEDSAMYFCASRTGFATNEKLFFGEGSRLTVL.

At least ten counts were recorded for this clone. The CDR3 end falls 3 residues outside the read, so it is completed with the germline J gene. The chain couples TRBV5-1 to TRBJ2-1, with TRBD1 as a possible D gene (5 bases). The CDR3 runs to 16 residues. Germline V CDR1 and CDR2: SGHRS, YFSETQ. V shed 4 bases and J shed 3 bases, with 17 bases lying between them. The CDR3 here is CASSDAPGRDYNEQFF. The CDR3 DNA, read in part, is TGCGCCAGCAGCGATGCTCCAGGCAGGGACTACAATGAG.

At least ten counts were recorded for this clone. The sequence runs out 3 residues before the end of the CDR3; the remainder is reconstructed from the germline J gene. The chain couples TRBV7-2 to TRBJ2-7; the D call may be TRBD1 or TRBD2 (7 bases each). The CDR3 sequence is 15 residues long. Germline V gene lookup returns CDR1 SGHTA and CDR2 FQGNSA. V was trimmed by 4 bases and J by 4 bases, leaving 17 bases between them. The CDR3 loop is CASSSVGGGGYEQYF. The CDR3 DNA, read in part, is TGTGCCAGCAGCTCAGTGGGAGGGGGCGGTTACGAG.

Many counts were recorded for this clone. CDR3: CASSGQVSYEQYF. The covered CDR3 bases are TGTGCCAGCAGTGGTCAGGTCTCCTACGAG. The V gene is TRBV2, the J gene TRBJ2-7; no reliable D call. The read terminates 3 residues ahead of where the CDR3 ends, so the germline J gene completes it. Germline V lookup: CDR1 SNHLY, CDR2 FYNNEI. Trimming stripped 4 bases from V and 0 bases from J, with 7 bases between. The CDR3 has 13 residues. The full variable domain, its missing parts supplied by reference TRBV2 and TRBJ2-7, is EPEVTQTPSHQVTQMGQEVILRCVPISNHLYFYWYRQILGQKVEFLVSFYNNEISEKSEIFDDQFSVERPDGSNFTLKIRSTKLEDSAMYFCASSGQVSYEQYFGPGTRLTVT.

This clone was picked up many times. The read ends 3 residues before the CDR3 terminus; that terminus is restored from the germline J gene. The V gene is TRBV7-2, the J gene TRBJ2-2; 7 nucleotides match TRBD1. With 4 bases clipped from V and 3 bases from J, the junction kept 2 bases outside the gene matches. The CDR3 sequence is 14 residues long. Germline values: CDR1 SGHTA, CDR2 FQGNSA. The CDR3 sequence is CASSSTGHTGELFF. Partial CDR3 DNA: TGTGCCAGCAGCTCGACAGGGCACACCGGGGAG.

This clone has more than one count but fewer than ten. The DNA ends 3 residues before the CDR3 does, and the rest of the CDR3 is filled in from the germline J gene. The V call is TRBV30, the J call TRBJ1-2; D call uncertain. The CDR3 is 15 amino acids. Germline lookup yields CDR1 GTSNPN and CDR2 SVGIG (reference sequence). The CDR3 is CAWSRQSGRGNTYTF. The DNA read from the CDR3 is TGTGCCTGGAGTCGCCAGAGCGGGAGAGGCAATACC.

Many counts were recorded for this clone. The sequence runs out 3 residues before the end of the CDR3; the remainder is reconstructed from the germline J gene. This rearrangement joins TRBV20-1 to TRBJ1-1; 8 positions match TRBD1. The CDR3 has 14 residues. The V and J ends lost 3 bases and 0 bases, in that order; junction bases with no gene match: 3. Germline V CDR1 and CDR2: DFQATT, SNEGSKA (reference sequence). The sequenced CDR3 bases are TGCAGTGCTAGCCCGGGACAGGTGAACACTGAA. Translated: CSASPGQVNTE. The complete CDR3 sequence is CSASPGQVNTEAFF.

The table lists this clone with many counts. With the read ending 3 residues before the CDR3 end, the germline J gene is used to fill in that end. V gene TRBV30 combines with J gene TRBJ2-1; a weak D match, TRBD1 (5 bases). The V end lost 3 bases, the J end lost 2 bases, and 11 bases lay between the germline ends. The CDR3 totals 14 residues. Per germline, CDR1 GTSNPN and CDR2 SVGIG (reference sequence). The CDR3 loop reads CAWRGRLPYNEQFF. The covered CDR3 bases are TGTGCCTGGAGGGGGCGGCTACCCTACAATGAG.

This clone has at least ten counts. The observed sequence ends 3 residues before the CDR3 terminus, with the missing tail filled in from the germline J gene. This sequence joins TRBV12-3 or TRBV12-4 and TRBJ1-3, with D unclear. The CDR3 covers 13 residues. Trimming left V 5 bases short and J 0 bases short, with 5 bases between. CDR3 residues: CASSRGSGNTIYF. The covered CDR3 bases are TGTGCCAGCAGTCGGGGCTCTGGAAACACC.

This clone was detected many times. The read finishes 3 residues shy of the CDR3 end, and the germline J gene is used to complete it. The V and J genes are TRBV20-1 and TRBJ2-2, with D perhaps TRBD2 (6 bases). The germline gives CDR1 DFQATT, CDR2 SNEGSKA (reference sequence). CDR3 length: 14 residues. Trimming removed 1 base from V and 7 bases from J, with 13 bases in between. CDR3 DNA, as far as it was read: TGCAGTGCTAGAGCGGGAGTGGGGGGCGGGGAG. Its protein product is CSARAGVGGGE. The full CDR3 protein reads CSARAGVGGGELFF.

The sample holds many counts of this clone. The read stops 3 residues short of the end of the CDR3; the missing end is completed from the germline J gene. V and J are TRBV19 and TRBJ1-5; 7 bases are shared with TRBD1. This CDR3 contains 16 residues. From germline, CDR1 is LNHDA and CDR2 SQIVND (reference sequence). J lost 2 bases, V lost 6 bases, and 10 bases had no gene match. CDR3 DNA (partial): TGTGCCAGTAGCCTAAACCAGGGGGTCGGCAATCAGCCC. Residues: CASSLNQGVGNQP. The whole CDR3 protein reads CASSLNQGVGNQPQHF.

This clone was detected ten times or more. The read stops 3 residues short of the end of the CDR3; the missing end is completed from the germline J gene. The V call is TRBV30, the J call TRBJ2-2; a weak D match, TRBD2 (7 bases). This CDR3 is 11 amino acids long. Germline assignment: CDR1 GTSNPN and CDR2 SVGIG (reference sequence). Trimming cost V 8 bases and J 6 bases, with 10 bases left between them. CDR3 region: CARGAAGELFF. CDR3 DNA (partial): TGTGCCCGGGGGGCGGCCGGGGAG.

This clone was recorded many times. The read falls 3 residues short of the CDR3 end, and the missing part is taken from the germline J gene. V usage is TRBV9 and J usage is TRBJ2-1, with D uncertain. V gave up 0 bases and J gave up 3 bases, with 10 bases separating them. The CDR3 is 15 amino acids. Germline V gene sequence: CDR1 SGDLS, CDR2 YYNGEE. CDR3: CASSVGRSGYNEQFF. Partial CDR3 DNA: TGTGCCAGCAGCGTAGGTAGATCGGGCTACAATGAG.

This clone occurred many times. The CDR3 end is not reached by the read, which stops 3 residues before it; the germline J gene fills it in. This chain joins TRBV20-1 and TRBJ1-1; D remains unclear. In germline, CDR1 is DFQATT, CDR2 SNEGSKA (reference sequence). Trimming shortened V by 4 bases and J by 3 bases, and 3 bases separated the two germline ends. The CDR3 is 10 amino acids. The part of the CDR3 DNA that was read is TGCAGTGCTACGGACACTGAA. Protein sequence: CSATDTE. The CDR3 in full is CSATDTEAFF.

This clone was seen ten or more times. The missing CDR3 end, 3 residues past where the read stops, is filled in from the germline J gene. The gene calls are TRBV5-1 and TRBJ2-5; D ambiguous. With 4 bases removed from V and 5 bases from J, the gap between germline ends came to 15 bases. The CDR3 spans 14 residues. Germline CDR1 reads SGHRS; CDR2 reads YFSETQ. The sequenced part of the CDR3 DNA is TGCGCCAGCAGCATAGGAGACCCCAGGGAGACC. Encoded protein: CASSIGDPRET. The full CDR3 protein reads CASSIGDPRETQYF.

CDR3 loop: CAWSVSGGYNDYTF. The CDR3 bases that were read are TGTGCCTGGAGTGTTAGCGGGGGCTACAATGAC. The chain links TRBV30 to TRBJ1-2; tentatively, D is TRBD1 (6 bases). The read falls 3 residues short of the CDR3 end, and the missing part is taken from the germline J gene. CDR1 GTSNPN and CDR2 SVGIG come from the germline V gene (reference sequence). The CDR3 sequence is 14 residues long.

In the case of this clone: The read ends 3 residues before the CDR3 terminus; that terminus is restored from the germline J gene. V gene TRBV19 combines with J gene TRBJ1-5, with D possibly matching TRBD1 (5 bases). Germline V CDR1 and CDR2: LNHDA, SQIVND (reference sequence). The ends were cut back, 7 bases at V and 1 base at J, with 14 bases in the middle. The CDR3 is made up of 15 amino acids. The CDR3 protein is CASTDIPGSNQPQHF. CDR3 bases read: TGTGCCAGTACGGACATCCCGGGAAGCAATCAGCCC. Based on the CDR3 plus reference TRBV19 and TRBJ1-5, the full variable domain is DGGITQSPKYLFRKEGQNVTLSCEQNLNHDAMYWYRQDPGQGLRLIYYSQIVNDFQKGDIAEGYSVSREKKESFPLTVTSAQKNPTAFYLCASTDIPGSNQPQHFGDGTRLSIL.

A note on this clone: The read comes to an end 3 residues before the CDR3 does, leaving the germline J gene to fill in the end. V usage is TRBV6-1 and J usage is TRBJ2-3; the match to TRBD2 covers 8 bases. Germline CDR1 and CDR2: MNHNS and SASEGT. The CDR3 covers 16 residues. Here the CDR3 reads CASSAGTSGSSETQYF. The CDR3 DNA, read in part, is TGTGCCAGCAGTGCAGGGACGAGCGGGAGTAGTGAGACG.

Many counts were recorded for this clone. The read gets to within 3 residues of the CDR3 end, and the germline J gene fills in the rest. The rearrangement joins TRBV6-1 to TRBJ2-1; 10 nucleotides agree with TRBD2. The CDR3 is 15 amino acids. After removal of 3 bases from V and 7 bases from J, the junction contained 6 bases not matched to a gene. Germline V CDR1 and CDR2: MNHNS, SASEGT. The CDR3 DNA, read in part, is TGTGCCAGCAGTGATCTAGCGGGAGTAGGGAATGAG. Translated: CASSDLAGVGNE. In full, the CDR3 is CASSDLAGVGNEQFF.

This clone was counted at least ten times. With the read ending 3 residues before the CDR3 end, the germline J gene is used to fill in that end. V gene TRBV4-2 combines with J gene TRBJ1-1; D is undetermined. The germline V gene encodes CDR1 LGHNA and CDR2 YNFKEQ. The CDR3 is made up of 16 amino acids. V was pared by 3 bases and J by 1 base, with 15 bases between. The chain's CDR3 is CASSQGVLMRNTEAFF. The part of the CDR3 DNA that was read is TGTGCCAGCAGCCAGGGCGTGTTGATGAGGAACACTGAA.

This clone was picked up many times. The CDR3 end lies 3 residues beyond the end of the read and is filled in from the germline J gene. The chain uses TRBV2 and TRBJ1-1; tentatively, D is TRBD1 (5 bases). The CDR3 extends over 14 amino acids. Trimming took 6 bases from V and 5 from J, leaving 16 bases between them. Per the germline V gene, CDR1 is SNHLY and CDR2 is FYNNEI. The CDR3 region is CASSDHQGKTEAFF. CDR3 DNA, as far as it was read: TGTGCCAGCAGCGATCATCAGGGTAAAACTGAA.

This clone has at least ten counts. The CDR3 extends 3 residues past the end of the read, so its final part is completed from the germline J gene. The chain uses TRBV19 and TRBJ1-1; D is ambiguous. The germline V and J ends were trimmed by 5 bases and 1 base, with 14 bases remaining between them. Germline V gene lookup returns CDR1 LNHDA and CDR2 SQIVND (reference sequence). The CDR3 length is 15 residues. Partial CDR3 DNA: TGTGCCAGTAGTTCCCCCACAGTTTCGAACACTGAA. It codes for CASSSPTVSNTE. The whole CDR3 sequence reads CASSSPTVSNTEAFF.

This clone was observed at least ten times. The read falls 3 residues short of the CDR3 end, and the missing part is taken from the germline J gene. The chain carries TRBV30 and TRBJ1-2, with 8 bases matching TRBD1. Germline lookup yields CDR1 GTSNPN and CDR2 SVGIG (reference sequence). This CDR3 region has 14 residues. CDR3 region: CAWTRFQGAGGYTF. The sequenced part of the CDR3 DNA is TGTGCCTGGACCCGTTTCCAGGGGGCCGGAGGC. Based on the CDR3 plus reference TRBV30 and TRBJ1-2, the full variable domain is SQTIHQWPATLVQPVGSPLSLECTVEGTSNPNLYWYRQAAGRGLQLLFYSVGIGQISSEVPQNLSASRPQDRQFILSSKKLLLSDSGFYLCAWTRFQGAGGYTFGSGTRLTVV.

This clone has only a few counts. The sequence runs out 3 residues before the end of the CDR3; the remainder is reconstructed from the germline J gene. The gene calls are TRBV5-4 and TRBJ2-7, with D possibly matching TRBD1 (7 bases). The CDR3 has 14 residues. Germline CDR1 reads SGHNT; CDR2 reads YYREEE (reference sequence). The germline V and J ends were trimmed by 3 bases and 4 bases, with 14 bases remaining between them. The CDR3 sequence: CASSSSSGGYEQYF. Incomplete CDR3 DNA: TGTGCCAGCAGCTCCTCCTCAGGGGGGTACGAG.

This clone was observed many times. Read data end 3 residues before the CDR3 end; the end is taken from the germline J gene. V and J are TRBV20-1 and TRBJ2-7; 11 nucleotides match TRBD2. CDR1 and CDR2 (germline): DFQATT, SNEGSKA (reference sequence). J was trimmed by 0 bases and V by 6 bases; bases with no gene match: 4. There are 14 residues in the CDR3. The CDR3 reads CSAVGLAASYEQYF. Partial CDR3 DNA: TGCAGTGCAGTGGGACTAGCGGCCTCCTACGAG.

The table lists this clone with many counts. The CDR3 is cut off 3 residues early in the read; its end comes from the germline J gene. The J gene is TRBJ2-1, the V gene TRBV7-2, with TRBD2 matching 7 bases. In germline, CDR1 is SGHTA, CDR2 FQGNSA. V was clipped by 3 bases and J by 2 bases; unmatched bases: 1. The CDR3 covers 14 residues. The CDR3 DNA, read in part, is TGTGCCAGCAGCTTGAGCGGGGCCTACAATGAG. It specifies CASSLSGAYNE. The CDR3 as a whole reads CASSLSGAYNEQFF.

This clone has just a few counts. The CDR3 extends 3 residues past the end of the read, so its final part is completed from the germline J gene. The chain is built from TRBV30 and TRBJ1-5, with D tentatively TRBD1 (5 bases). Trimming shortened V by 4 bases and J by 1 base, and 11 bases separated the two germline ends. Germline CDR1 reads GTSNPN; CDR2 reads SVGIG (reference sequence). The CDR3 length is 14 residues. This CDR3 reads CAWNRGMSNQPQHF. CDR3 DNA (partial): TGTGCCTGGAATCGGGGGATGAGCAATCAGCCC.

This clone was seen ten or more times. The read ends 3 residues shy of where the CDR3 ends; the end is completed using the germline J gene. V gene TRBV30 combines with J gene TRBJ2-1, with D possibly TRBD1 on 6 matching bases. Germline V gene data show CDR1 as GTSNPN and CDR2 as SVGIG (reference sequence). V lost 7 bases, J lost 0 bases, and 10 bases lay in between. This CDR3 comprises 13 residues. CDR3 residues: CAYARGSYNEQFF. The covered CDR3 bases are TGTGCCTACGCCAGGGGCTCCTACAATGAG.

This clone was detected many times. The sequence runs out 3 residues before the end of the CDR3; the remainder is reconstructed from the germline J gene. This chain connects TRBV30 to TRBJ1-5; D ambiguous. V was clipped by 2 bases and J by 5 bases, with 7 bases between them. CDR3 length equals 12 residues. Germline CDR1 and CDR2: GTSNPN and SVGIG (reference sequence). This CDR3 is CAWSSGDQPQHF. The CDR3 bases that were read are TGTGCCTGGAGTTCCGGGGATCAGCCC.